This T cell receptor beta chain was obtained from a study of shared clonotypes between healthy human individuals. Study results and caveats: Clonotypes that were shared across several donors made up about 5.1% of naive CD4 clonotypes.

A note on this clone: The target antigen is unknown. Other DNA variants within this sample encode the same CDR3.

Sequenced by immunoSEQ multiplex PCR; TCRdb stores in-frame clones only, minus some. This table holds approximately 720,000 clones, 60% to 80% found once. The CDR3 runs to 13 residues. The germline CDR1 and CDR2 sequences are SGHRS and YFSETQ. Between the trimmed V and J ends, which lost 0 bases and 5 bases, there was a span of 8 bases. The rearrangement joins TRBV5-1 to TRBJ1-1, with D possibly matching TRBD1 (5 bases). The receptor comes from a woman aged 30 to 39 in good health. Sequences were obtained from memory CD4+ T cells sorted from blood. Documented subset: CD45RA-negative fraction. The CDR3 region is CASSLEGNTEAFF. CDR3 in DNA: TGCGCCAGCAGCTTGGAGGGGAATACTGAAGCTTTCTTT.